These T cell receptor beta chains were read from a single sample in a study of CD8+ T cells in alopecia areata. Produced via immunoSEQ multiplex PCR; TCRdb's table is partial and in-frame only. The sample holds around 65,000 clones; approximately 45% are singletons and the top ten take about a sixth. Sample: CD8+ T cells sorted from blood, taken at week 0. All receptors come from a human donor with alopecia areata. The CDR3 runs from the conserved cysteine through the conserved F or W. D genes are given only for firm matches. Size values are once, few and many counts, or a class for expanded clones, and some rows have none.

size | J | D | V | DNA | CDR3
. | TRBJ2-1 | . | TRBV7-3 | TGTGCCAGCAGCTCCTCAGCCGGCGATGAGCAGTTCTTC | CASSSSAGDEQFF
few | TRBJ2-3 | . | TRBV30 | TGTGCCTGGGCCTCGGGGAGCACAGATACGCAGTATTTT | CAWASGSTDTQYF
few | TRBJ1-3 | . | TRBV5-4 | TGTGCCACTCAAGGGACTGGAAACACCATATATTTT | CATQGTGNTIYF
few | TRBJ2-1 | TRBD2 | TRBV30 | TGTGCCTGGAGTCCCCGGACTAGCGGGAGTCTAGGAGAGCAGTTCTTC | CAWSPRTSGSLGEQFF
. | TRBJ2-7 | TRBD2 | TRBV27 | TGTGCCAGCAACCAGCGGGGATCCTACGAGCAGTACTTC | CASNQRGSYEQYF
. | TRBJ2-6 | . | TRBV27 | TGTGCCAGCAGCCTTACAGGGCGCGGGGCCAACGTCCTGACTTTC | CASSLTGRGANVLTF
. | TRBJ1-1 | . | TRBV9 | TGTGCCAGCAGCGTGGACGGTTCGATGAACACTGAAGCTTTCTTT | CASSVDGSMNTEAFF
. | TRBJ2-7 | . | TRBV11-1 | TGTGCCAGCAGCCCCATGGGAGCGGAGAGGGCCTACGAGCAGTACTTC | CASSPMGAERAYEQYF
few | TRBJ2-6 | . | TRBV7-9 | TGTGCCAGCCCTGGAGGGGCCAACGTCCTGACTTTC | CASPGGANVLTF
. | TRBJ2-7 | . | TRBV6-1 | TGTGCCAGCAGTCCCAGGGGTCTCTCCTACGAGCAGTACTTC | CASSPRGLSYEQYF
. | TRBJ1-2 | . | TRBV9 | TGTGCCAGCAGCGTAGGAGGGGAAAGGAGCTATGGCTACACCTTC | CASSVGGERSYGYTF
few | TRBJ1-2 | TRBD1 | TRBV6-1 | TGTGCCACCGACAGGGAGACCTATGGCTACACCTTC | CATDRETYGYTF
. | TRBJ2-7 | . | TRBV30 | TGTGCCTGGAGTTCATGGGGGAGAGGGGTCTACGAGCAGTACTTC | CAWSSWGRGVYEQYF
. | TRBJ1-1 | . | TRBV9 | TGTGCCAGCGGCCGGGGGATGAACACTGAAGCTTTCTTT | CASGRGMNTEAFF
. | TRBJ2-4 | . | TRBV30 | TGTGCCTGGAGTGTATTAGGGCGAGTGGACATTCAGTACTTC | CAWSVLGRVDIQYF
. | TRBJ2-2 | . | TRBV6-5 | TGTGCCAGCAGTGATGCGATGAACACCGGGGAGCTGTTTTTT | CASSDAMNTGELFF
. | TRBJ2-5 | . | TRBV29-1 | TGCAGCGTTGGGGCTGCTTTGGATAGGGGGACCCAGTACTTC | CSVGAALDRGTQYF
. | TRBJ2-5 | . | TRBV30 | TGTGCCACCCACGTCAATACAGGGAATGGGCAGTACTTC | CATHVNTGNGQYF
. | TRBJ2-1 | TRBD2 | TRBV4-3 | TGCGCCAGCAGCCAAGATGGGCTAGCGGGGAGCTCCTACAATGAGCAGTTCTTC | CASSQDGLAGSSYNEQFF
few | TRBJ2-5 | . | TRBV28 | TGTGCCAGCAGTTCCTTTGGGGAACGTGAGACCCAGTACTTC | CASSSFGERETQYF
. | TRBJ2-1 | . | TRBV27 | TGTGCCAGCAGTTCCCGGGACTCCGGACGGTACAATGAGCAGTTCTTC | CASSSRDSGRYNEQFF
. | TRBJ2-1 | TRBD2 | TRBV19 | TGTGCCAGTAGCCTATTTCTTAGCGGGAGTTCCTACAATGAGCAGTTCTTC | CASSLFLSGSSYNEQFF
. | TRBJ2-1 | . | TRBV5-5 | TGTGCCAGCAGCCGCGACAGTGGTCCCTACAATGAGCAGTTCTTC | CASSRDSGPYNEQFF
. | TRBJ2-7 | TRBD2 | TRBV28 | TGTGCCAGCAGTTTAAGCGGGAGCCCCGAGCAGTACTTC | CASSLSGSPEQYF
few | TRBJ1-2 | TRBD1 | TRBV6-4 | TGTGCCAGCCCAGAACAGGGGTATGGCTACACCTTC | CASPEQGYGYTF
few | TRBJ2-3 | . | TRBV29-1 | TGCAGCGTTGAAGGTAGTCGGCTTGATACGCAGTATTTT | CSVEGSRLDTQYF